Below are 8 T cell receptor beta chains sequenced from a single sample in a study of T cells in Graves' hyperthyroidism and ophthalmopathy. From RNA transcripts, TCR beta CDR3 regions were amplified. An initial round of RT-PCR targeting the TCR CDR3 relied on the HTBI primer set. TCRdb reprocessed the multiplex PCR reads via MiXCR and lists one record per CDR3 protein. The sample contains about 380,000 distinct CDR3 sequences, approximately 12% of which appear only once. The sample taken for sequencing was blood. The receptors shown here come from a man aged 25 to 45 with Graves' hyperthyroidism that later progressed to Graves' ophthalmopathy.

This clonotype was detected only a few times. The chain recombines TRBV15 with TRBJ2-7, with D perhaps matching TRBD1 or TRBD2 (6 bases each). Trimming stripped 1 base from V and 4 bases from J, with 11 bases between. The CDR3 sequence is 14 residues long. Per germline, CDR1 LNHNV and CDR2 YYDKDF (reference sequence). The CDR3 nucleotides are TGTGCCACCAGCAGAGTGGGAGGACAGTACGAGCAGTACTTC. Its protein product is CATSRVGGQYEQYF.

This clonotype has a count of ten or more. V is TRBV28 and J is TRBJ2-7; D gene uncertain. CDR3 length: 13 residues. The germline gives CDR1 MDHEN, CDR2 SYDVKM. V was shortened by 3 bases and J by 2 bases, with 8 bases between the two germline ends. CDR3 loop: CASSLTETYEQYF. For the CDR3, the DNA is TGTGCCAGCAGTTTGACGGAAACCTACGAGCAGTACTTC.

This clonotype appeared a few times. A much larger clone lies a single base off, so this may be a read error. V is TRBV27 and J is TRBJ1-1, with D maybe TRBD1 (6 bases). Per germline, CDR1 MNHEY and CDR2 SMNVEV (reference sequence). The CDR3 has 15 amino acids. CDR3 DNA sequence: TGTGTCAGCAGTTTATTCGGGACAAGGAACACTGAAGCTTTCTTT. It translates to CVSSLFGTRNTEAFF.

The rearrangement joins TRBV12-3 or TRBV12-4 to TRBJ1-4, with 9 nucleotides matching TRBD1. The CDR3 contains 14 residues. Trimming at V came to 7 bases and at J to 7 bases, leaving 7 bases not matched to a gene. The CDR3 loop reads CASTSQGASEKLFF. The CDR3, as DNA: TGTGCCAGCACCTCACAGGGGGCGAGTGAAAAACTGTTTTTT.

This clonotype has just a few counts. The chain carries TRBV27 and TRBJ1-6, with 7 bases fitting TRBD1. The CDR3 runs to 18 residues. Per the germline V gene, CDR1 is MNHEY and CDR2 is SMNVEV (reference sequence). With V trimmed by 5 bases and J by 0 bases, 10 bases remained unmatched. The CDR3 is CASSPRSGQSSYNSPLHF. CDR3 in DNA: TGTGCCAGCAGTCCCAGGTCGGGACAGAGCTCCTATAATTCACCCCTCCACTTT.

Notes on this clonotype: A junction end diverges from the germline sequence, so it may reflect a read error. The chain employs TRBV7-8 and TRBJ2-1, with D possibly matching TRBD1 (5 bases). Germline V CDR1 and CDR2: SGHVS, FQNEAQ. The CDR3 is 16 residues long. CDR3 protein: CTSSSRVSQAYNEQFF. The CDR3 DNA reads TGTACCAGCAGCTCAAGAGTATCACAGGCCTACAATGAGCAGTTCTTC. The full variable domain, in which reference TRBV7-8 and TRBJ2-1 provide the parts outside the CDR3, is GAGVSQSPRYKVAKRGQDVALRCDPISGHVSLFWYQQALGQGPEFLTYFQNEAQLDKSGLPSDRFFAERPEGSVSTLKIQRTQQEDSAVYLCTSSSRVSQAYNEQFFGPGTRLTVL.

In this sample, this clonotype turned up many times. CDR3 coding DNA: TGTGCCAGCAGCACCTCCGGGCCGTATCGGGAGCAGTTCTTC. It translates to CASSTSGPYREQFF. The V call is TRBV7-9, the J call TRBJ2-1; D unclear. Trimming shortened V by 5 bases and J by 10 bases, and 18 bases separated the two germline ends. Germline CDR1 is SEHNR and CDR2 is FQNEAQ (reference sequence). This CDR3 is built from 14 residues. Full variable domain (rest looked up from reference TRBV7-9 and TRBJ2-1): DTGVSQNPRHKITKRGQNVTFRCDPISEHNRLYWYRQTLGQGPEFLTYFQNEAQLEKSRLLSDRFSAERPKGSFSTLEIQRTEQGDSAMYLCASSTSGPYREQFFGPGTRLTVL.

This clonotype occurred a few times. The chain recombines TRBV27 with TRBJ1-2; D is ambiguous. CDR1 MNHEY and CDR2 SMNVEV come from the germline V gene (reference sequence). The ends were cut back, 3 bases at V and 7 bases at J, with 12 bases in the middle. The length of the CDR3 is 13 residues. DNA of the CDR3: TGTGCCAGCAGTTTTGAGGGAACTGGTGGCTACACCTTC. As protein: CASSFEGTGGYTF.